The count of the clone carrying this T cell receptor (beta chain) is one. This record comes from a study of blood T cell repertoires in COVID-19. Measured with immunoSEQ multiplex PCR; TCRdb has only the in-frame clones, and not every one. The table lists roughly 380,000 clones, 85% of them singletons. The TCR sequence derives from a woman between 18 and 29 years old with acute or convalescent COVID-19. Sequenced input: peripheral blood.

CDR3 loop: CASSLGQGTYEQYF. The CDR3 nucleotides read TGTGCCAGCAGCCTTGGACAGGGAACCTACGAGCAGTACTTC. The chain is built from TRBV6-5 and TRBJ2-7; TRBD1 matches 8 bases. V was clipped by 6 bases and J by 2 bases; unmatched bases: 6. There are 14 residues in the CDR3. The germline gives CDR1 MNHEY, CDR2 SVGAGI.